The sequence of this T cell receptor (beta chain) was determined in a study of beta chain features in type 1 diabetes. Findings and limits, study-wide: For cells with high TCR expression, cDNA sequencing could yield over-representation. Type 1 diabetes patients had TCRB CDR3s that were shorter (moderately but significantly so) in all four CD4+ subsets. Patients' naive, central memory and regulatory TCRB repertoires appeared more alike than those of healthy donors.

A note on this clone: Its cognate antigen is unknown.

All of the isolated RNA was reverse transcribed, so expressed TCRB transcripts were sequenced. The average output of naive, central memory and regulatory T cell samples was several million reads. Assay used: immunoSEQ multiplex PCR; TCRdb lists only in-frame clones, some missing. The sample carries around 100,000 clones, approximately 30% recorded once. Looked up from germline, CDR1 is SGHRS and CDR2 is YFSETQ. V lost 3 bases to trimming and J lost 1 base; unmatched junction nucleotides: 5. The CDR3 is 15 amino acids. Sequenced sample: central memory CD4+ T cells from blood. This sequence was found in a young woman with type 1 diabetes. V gene TRBV5-1 combines with J gene TRBJ1-1; 8 positions agree with TRBD1. The DNA for the CDR3 is TGCGCCAGCAGCTCGCTGACAGGGGCGAACACTGAAGCTTTCTTT. This translates into CASSSLTGANTEAFF.